What follows are 30 T cell receptor beta chains derived from one specimen sequenced in a study of preoperative IRX-2 immunotherapy in early breast cancer. Treatment: preoperative locoregional IRX-2 cytokine immunotherapy. Only in-frame clones appear in the TCRdb table, and some are missing; sequencing was by immunoSEQ multiplex PCR. This sample yields 43,000 or so clones, of which less than 95% are seen a single time; 1.5% to 2% belongs to the top ten. The sequenced sample was tumor tissue, obtained after IRX-2 immunotherapy. These receptor sequences come from a human donor with breast cancer.

This chain links TRBV30 with TRBJ2-7; TRBD2 agrees at 9 bases. The CDR3 runs 14 residues. CDR1 and CDR2 (germline): GTSNPN, SVGIG (reference sequence). After removal of 5 bases from V and 1 base from J, the junction contained 6 bases not matched to a gene. CDR3 protein: CAWLSSGTSYEQYF. For the CDR3, the DNA is TGTGCCTGGCTTTCTAGCGGGACATCCTACGAGCAGTACTTC.

V and J are TRBV6-4 and TRBJ2-7; perhaps TRBD1 as D (5 bases). The V gene lost 4 bases and the J gene lost 0 bases, with 13 bases spanning the gap. Germline V lookup: CDR1 MRHNA, CDR2 SNTAGT. The CDR3 sequence is 15 residues long. The CDR3 sequence: CASSAEWGSSYEQYF. The CDR3 bases are TGTGCCAGCAGTGCGGAGTGGGGCTCCTCCTACGAGCAGTACTTC.

The V gene is TRBV7-2, the J gene TRBJ2-3; D is possibly TRBD2 (5 bases). Germline V gene lookup returns CDR1 SGHTA and CDR2 FQGNSA. The germline V and J ends were trimmed by 0 bases and 4 bases, with 14 bases remaining between them. The CDR3 consists of 16 residues. In DNA form, the CDR3 reads TGTGCCAGCAGCTTAGCGGACGCGGGTTGGGCAGATACGCAGTATTTT. This codes for CASSLADAGWADTQYF.

The chain is built from TRBV18 and TRBJ1-5, with D tentatively TRBD1 (6 bases). Trimming took 8 bases from V and 3 from J, leaving 14 bases between them. The germline V gene encodes CDR1 KGHSH and CDR2 LQKENI. This CDR3 region has 14 residues. The CDR3 spells CASHTDSINQPQHF. DNA of the CDR3: TGTGCCAGCCACACGGACAGCATCAATCAGCCCCAGCATTTT.

The rearrangement uses TRBV30 and TRBJ1-1; possible D gene TRBD1, 6 bases. This CDR3 contains 16 residues. Germline V lookup: CDR1 GTSNPN, CDR2 SVGIG (reference sequence). V lost 1 base to trimming and J lost 4 bases, with 19 bases between them. CDR3 loop: CAWSDFLNTGLTEAFF. In DNA, the CDR3 is TGTGCCTGGAGTGATTTCCTAAATACAGGGCTCACTGAAGCTTTCTTT.

The chain couples TRBV5-1 to TRBJ2-1; D is ambiguous. The CDR3 covers 12 residues. Germline values: CDR1 SGHRS, CDR2 YFSETQ. The ends were cut back, 0 bases at V and 4 bases at J, with 2 bases in the middle. The CDR3 loop is CASSLAYNEQFF. Written as DNA, the CDR3 is TGCGCCAGCAGCTTGGCTTACAATGAGCAGTTCTTC.

The chain employs TRBV7-2 and TRBJ2-7; D is uncertain. Germline values: CDR1 SGHTA, CDR2 FQGNSA. The CDR3 covers 14 residues. The ends were cut back, 1 base at V and 0 bases at J, with 7 bases in the middle. CDR3 region: CASSLGPSSYEQYF. CDR3 nucleotides: TGTGCCAGCAGCTTAGGCCCCAGCTCCTACGAGCAGTACTTC. Drawing the rest from reference TRBV7-2 and TRBJ2-7, the complete variable domain is GAGVSQSPSNKVTEKGKDVELRCDPISGHTALYWYRQSLGQGLEFLIYFQGNSAPDKSGLPSDRFSAERTGGSVSTLTIQRTQQEDSAVYLCASSLGPSSYEQYFGPGTRLTVT.

The gene calls are TRBV6-1 and TRBJ2-7; D unclear. V was cut by 5 bases and J by 2 bases, with 13 bases left in between. CDR1 is MNHNS and CDR2 is SASEGT in the germline V gene. The CDR3 contains 14 residues. The DNA for the CDR3 is TGTGCCAGCAGTAAGGCTTTTTTTACCTACGAGCAGTACTTC. It codes for CASSKAFFTYEQYF.

CDR3 in amino acids: CASSYSIRGELFF. CDR3 coding DNA: TGTGCCAGCAGTTACTCGATTCGGGGGGAGCTGTTTTTT. The rearrangement uses TRBV6-5 and TRBJ2-2; the D is unclear. V was pared by 0 bases and J by 8 bases, with 7 bases between. Germline values: CDR1 MNHEY, CDR2 SVGAGI. The CDR3 length is 13 residues.

The chain recombines TRBV7-9 with TRBJ2-4; possibly TRBD1 for D (5 bases). The V gene's germline CDR1 is SEHNR and CDR2 FQNEAQ (reference sequence). The V end lost 2 bases, the J end lost 6 bases, and 8 bases lay between the germline ends. There are 13 residues in the CDR3. The CDR3 DNA reads as TGTGCCAGCAGCTTACAGGGAACAAACATTCAGTACTTC. Encoded protein: CASSLQGTNIQYF.

This clone was recorded once. The chain links TRBV11-2 to TRBJ2-7; tentative D call: TRBD2 (5 bases). This CDR3 region has 15 residues. CDR1 is SGHAT and CDR2 is FQNNGV in the germline V gene. Trimming pared 5 bases from V and 5 bases from J, leaving 19 bases between. CDR3 DNA: TGTGCCAGCAGCATGAGCGGTGGAGTAGCCCACGAGCAGTACTTC. Protein: CASSMSGGVAHEQYF.

The chain couples TRBV18 to TRBJ1-2, with D possibly TRBD1 on 6 matching bases. Trimming removed 2 bases at V and 6 bases at J, with 19 bases between. This CDR3 comprises 16 residues. Germline V gene data show CDR1 as KGHSH and CDR2 as LQKENI. CDR3 region: CASSPNAITGGNGYTF. CDR3 nucleotide sequence: TGTGCCAGCTCACCAAATGCCATCACGGGGGGCAATGGCTACACCTTC.

This chain joins TRBV2 and TRBJ2-3; 8 nucleotides align to TRBD1. CDR3 length equals 14 residues. Germline-derived CDR1 and CDR2 are SNHLY and FYNNEI. V lost 5 bases to trimming and J lost 4 bases; unmatched junction nucleotides: 5. The CDR3 protein is CASSRDRSADTQYF. The DNA for the CDR3 is TGTGCCAGCAGTCGGGACAGGTCCGCAGATACGCAGTATTTT.

J is TRBJ1-2 and V is TRBV2; perhaps TRBD1 as D (5 bases). The CDR3 is 15 amino acids. V dropped 4 bases and J dropped 4 bases, with 16 bases sitting between them. Germline V gene data show CDR1 as SNHLY and CDR2 as FYNNEI. CDR3 DNA sequence: TGTGCCAGCAGTGCAAACCCTAGCAGGGCCTATGGCTACACCTTC. It encodes CASSANPSRAYGYTF.

The chain carries TRBV7-3 and TRBJ1-2; 8 nucleotides align to TRBD1. CDR1 SGHTA and CDR2 FQGTGA come from the germline V gene. Unmatched junction bases numbered 10, after V lost 5 bases and J lost 2 bases. The length of the CDR3 is 16 residues. The CDR3 DNA reads TGTGCCAGCAGCGCATACCCAGGGGGCGGAAACTATGGCTACACCTTC. Protein: CASSAYPGGGNYGYTF.

V gene TRBV2 combines with J gene TRBJ2-5; 12 bases fit TRBD2. J gave up 3 bases and V 6 bases, and 5 bases lay outside the gene matches. Per germline, CDR1 SNHLY and CDR2 FYNNEI. CDR3 length equals 15 residues. CDR3 sequence reads: CASRERTSGKETQYF. The CDR3 DNA follows: TGTGCCAGCAGGGAACGGACTAGCGGGAAAGAGACCCAGTACTTC. Variable domain in full (rest from reference TRBV2 and TRBJ2-5): EPEVTQTPSHQVTQMGQEVILRCVPISNHLYFYWYRQILGQKVEFLVSFYNNEISEKSEIFDDQFSVERPDGSNFTLKIRSTKLEDSAMYFCASRERTSGKETQYFGPGTRLLVL.

V gene TRBV9 combines with J gene TRBJ2-1; TRBD1 matches 9 bases. CDR3 size: 15 residues. V lost 2 bases, J lost 6 bases, and 6 bases stayed unmatched. The germline CDR1 and CDR2 sequences are SGDLS and YYNGEE. CDR3 in DNA: TGTGCCAGCAGCGTCCGGGACAGGGAGGTCAATGAGCAGTTCTTC. Residues: CASSVRDREVNEQFF.

This rearrangement joins TRBV27 to TRBJ2-3; D not resolved. Germline-derived CDR1 and CDR2 are MNHEY and SMNVEV (reference sequence). The CDR3 contains 14 residues. Trimming removed 4 bases at V and 0 bases at J, with 8 bases between. CDR3 sequence: CASSWSSSTDTQYF. CDR3 nucleotide sequence: TGTGCCAGCAGTTGGTCAAGCAGCACAGATACGCAGTATTTT.

This clone was counted only a few times. The V and J genes are TRBV7-3 and TRBJ2-3, with a tentative D call TRBD1 (5 bases). The length of the CDR3 is 14 residues. Per the germline V gene, CDR1 is SGHTA and CDR2 is FQGTGA. V was clipped by 2 bases and J by 3 bases, with 9 bases between them. CDR3 amino acids: CASSLLGLTDTQYF. CDR3 nucleotide sequence: TGTGCCAGCAGCTTACTGGGGCTGACAGATACGCAGTATTTT.

A remark on this clone: At one end, the junction sequence differs from germline, possibly due to a read error. CDR3 protein: CSVSSLDGHTF. The CDR3 DNA reads as TGCAGCGTTTCTTCTTTGGATGGCCACACCTTC. The chain uses TRBV29-1 and TRBJ1-2; D is unresolved. Germline CDR1 SQVTM, CDR2 ANQGSEA. The CDR3 has 11 amino acids.

This clone showed up just once. This sequence joins TRBV27 and TRBJ2-1, with TRBD2 identical over 7 bases. Losses at the gene ends were 5 bases for V and 8 bases for J; bases not matched to a gene: 15. This CDR3 is 16 amino acids long. The germline V gene has CDR1 MNHEY and CDR2 SMNVEV (reference sequence). In DNA form, the CDR3 reads TGTGCCAGCAGTCCTAGACTAGCTGCAAACTCGGATGAGCAGTTCTTC. This sequence encodes CASSPRLAANSDEQFF.

V is TRBV7-2 and J is TRBJ2-7; D is unclear. V lost 0 bases, J lost 7 bases, and 4 bases lay in between. The CDR3 extends over 11 amino acids. The germline CDR1 and CDR2 sequences are SGHTA and FQGNSA. CDR3 DNA sequence: TGTGCCAGCAGCTTAGCGGGAGAGCAGTACTTC. This gives the protein CASSLAGEQYF.

In DNA form, the CDR3 reads TGTGCCAGCAGTTCCACAGGGGGGACCTACGAGCAGTACTTC. Translated, it gives CASSSTGGTYEQYF. The rearrangement uses TRBV7-2 and TRBJ2-7, with 8 bases identical to TRBD1. The CDR3 sequence is 14 residues long. V lost 6 bases and J lost 2; bases outside the gene matches: 6. Germline V gene data show CDR1 as SGHTA and CDR2 as FQGNSA.

This clone was found once. The chain employs TRBV19 and TRBJ1-1; D gene ambiguous. Looked up from germline, CDR1 is LNHDA and CDR2 is SQIVND (reference sequence). The CDR3 has 12 residues. V was clipped by 6 bases and J by 7 bases, with 12 bases between them. The CDR3 loop reads CASRGNTGEAFF. CDR3 nucleotide sequence: TGTGCCAGTAGAGGGAACACTGGTGAAGCTTTCTTT.

The rearrangement joins TRBV5-4 to TRBJ2-7, with D possibly being TRBD1 (5 bases). The germline V gene encodes CDR1 SGHNT and CDR2 YYREEE (reference sequence). V lost 4 bases and J lost 5, with 16 bases in between. The length of the CDR3 is 14 residues. DNA of the CDR3: TGTGCCAGCAGCATATCCAGGGTAGCCGACGAGCAGTACTTC. Its protein is CASSISRVADEQYF.

The rearrangement joins TRBV7-9 to TRBJ2-7; 8 bases agree with TRBD2. The CDR3 loop spans 14 amino acids. J gave up 5 bases and V 2 bases, and 5 bases lay outside the gene matches. CDR1 is SEHNR, CDR2 FQNEAQ, per germline (reference sequence). CDR3 DNA: TGTGCCAGCAGCTTAAATAGCGGGGACGACGAGCAGTACTTC. Translation: CASSLNSGDDEQYF.

This rearrangement joins TRBV6-5 to TRBJ1-1; 7 positions match TRBD1. Per the germline V gene, CDR1 is MNHEY and CDR2 is SVGAGI. The CDR3 is made up of 15 amino acids. J gave up 1 base and V 6 bases, and 8 bases lay outside the gene matches. Here the CDR3 reads CASSKRQGGNTEAFF. The CDR3 DNA reads TGTGCCAGCAGCAAAAGACAGGGCGGGAACACTGAAGCTTTCTTT.

V and J are TRBV7-9 and TRBJ2-5; D ambiguous. V was shortened by 2 bases and J by 4 bases, with 5 bases between the two germline ends. The germline V gene has CDR1 SEHNR and CDR2 FQNEAQ (reference sequence). The CDR3 spans 12 residues. CDR3 DNA sequence: TGTGCCAGCAGCTTATACCGAGAGACCCAGTACTTC. It is translated as CASSLYRETQYF.

The genes are TRBV28 and TRBJ2-1, with a possible D match to TRBD2 (8 bases). Deletions cut 5 bases from V and 10 bases from J, with 21 bases between. CDR1 and CDR2 (germline): MDHEN, SYDVKM. This CDR3 spans 15 amino acids. CDR3: CASSHPGTRGREQFF. The DNA of the CDR3 is TGTGCCAGCAGTCATCCCGGGACTAGGGGGCGGGAGCAGTTCTTC.

This clone appeared a single time. The rearrangement links TRBV4-1 to TRBJ1-5, with D maybe TRBD1 (5 bases). The CDR3 is made up of 15 amino acids. Trimming pared 4 bases from V and 3 bases from J, leaving 13 bases between. Germline values: CDR1 MGHRA, CDR2 YSYEKL. The DNA for the CDR3 is TGCGCCAGCAGCCGCCCGACAGCGGACAATCAGCCCCAGCATTTT. Translating gives CASSRPTADNQPQHF.